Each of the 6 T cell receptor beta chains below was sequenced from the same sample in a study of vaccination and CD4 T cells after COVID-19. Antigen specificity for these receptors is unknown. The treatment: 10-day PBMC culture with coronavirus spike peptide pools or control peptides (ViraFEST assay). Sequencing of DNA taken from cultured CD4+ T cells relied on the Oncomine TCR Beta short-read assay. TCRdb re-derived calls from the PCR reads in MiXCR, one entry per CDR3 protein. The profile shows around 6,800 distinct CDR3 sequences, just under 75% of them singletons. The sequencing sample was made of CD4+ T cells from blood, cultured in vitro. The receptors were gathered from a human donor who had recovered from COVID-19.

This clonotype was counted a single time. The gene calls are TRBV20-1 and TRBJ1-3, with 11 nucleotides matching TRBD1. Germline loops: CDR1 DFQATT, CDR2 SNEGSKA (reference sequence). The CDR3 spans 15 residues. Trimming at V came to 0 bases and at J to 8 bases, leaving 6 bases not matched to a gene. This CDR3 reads CSARDPGQGADTIYF. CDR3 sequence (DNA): TGCAGTGCTAGAGATCCCGGACAGGGGGCGGACACCATATATTTT.

CDR3 nucleotide sequence: TGTGCCAGCAGTTACTCCGAGGGGGCTCAGCCCCAGCATTTT. Translating gives CASSYSEGAQPQHF. V is TRBV6-2 or TRBV6-3 and J is TRBJ1-5; 7 bases are shared with TRBD1. CDR3 length equals 14 residues. Germline lookup yields CDR1 MNHEY and CDR2 SVGEGT. Trimming took 0 bases from V and 6 from J; bases not matched to a gene: 2.

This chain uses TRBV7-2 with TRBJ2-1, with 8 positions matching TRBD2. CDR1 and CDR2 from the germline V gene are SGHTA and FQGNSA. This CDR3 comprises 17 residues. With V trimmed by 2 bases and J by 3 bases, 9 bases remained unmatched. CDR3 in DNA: TGTGCCAGCAGCTTAACCTTGCTAGCGGGCCACTACAATGAGCAGTTCTTC. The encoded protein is CASSLTLLAGHYNEQFF.

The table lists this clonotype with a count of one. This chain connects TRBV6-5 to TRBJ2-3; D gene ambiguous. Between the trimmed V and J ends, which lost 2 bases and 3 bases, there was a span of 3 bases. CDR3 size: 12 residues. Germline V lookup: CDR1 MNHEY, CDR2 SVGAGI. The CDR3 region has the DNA TGTGCCAGCAGTTACCAGACAGATACGCAGTATTTT. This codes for CASSYQTDTQYF.

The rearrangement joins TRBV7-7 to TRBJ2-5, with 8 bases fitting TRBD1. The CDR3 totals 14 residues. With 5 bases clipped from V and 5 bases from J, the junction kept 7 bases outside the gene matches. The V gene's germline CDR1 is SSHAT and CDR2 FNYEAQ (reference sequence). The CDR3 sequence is CASSRDRGEETQYF. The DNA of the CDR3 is TGTGCCAGCAGCAGAGACAGGGGCGAGGAGACCCAGTACTTC.

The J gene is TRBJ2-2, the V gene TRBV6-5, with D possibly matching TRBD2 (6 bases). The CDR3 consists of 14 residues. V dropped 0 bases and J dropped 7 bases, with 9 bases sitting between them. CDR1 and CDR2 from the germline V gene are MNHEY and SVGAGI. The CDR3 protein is CASSYSAEGGELFF. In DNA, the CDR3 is TGTGCCAGCAGTTACTCGGCGGAGGGCGGGGAGCTGTTTTTT.